This TCR delta chain was sequenced during a study of gamma-delta T cells after stem cell transplantation. To note about this clone: The amino acid sequence in TCRdb belongs to a much larger clone and departs from this DNA's translation at residue 15, likely a sequencing read error; the sequence shown is translated from the DNA.

TCRdb called clones anew from the RT-PCR reads with CATT. The table shows 2,500 to 3,000 delta-chain clones, with 2.5% to 3% occurring only once. CDR3 length: 17 amino acids. Germline assignment: CDR1 GEAIGNYY and CDR2 EKD. Specimen: gamma-delta T cells. The chain uses TRDV2 and TRDJ1, with TRDD3 matching 9 bases. The clonotype was recovered from a human donor. It is not recorded whose cells these are; they may come from a transplant donor. The DNA of the CDR3 is TGTGCCTGTGACCCCCTAGTACTGGGGGAGTTCACCGATAAACCCATCTTT. This translates into CACDPLVLGEFTDKPIF.